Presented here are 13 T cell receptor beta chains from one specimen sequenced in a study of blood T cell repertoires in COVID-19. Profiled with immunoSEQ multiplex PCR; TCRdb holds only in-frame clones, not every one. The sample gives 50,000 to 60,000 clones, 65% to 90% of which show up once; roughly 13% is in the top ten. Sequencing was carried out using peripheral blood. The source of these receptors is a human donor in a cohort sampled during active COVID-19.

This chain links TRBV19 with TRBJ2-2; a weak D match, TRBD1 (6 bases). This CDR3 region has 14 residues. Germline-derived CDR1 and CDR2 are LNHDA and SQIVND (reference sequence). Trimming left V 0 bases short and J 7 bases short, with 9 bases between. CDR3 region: CASSIDLQGGELFF. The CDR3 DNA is TGTGCCAGTAGTATAGACTTACAGGGCGGGGAGCTGTTTTTT.

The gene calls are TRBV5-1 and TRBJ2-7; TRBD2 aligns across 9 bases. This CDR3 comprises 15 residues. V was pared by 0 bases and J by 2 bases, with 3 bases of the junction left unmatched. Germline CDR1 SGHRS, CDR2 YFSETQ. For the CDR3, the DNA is TGCGCCAGCAGCTTGGGTCTAGCGGGGACCTACGAGCAGTACTTC. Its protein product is CASSLGLAGTYEQYF.

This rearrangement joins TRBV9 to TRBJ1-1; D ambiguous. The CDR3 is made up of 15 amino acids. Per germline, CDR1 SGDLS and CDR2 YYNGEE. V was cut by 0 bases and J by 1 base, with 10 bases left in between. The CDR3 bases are TGTGCCAGCAGCGTAGGGAGAGGAAAGAACACTGAAGCTTTCTTT. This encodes CASSVGRGKNTEAFF. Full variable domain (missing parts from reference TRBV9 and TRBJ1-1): DSGVTQTPKHLITATGQRVTLRCSPRSGDLSVYWYQQSLDQGLQFLIQYYNGEERAKGNILERFSAQQFPDLHSELNLSSLELGDSALYFCASSVGRGKNTEAFFGQGTRLTVV.

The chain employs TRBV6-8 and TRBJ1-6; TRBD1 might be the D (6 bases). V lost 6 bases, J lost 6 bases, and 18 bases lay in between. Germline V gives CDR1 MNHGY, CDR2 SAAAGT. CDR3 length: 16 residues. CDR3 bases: TGTGCCAGCAGCTACCCTCACAGGGAGGGTAATTCACCCCTCCACTTT. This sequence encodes CASSYPHREGNSPLHF.

The CDR3 sequence is CASSPFGTSQETQYF. The DNA for the CDR3 is TGTGCCAGCAGCCCCTTCGGGACAAGTCAAGAGACCCAGTACTTC. The genes are TRBV7-3 and TRBJ2-5; a weak D match, TRBD1 (6 bases). The CDR3 runs to 15 residues. Germline CDR1 and CDR2: SGHTA and FQGTGA. With 5 bases removed from V and 2 bases from J, the gap between germline ends came to 15 bases.

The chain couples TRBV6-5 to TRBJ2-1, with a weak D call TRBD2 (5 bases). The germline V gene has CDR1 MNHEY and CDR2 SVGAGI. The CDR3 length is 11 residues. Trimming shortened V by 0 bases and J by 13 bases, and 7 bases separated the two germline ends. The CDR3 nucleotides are TGTGCCAGCAGTTACTCGACTATACAGTTCTTC. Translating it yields CASSYSTIQFF.

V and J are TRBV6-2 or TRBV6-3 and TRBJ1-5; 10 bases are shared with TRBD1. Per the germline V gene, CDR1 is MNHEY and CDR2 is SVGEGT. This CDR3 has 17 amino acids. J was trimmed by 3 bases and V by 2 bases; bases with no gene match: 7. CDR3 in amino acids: CASSYGTGVSANQPQHF. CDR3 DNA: TGTGCCAGCAGTTACGGGACAGGGGTTTCGGCCAATCAGCCCCAGCATTTT.

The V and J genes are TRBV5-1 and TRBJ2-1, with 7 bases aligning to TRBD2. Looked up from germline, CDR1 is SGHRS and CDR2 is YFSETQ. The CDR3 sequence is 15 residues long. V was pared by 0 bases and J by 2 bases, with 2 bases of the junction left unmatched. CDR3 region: CASSLGEGPYNEQFF. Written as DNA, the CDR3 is TGCGCCAGCAGCTTGGGGGAGGGCCCCTACAATGAGCAGTTCTTC.

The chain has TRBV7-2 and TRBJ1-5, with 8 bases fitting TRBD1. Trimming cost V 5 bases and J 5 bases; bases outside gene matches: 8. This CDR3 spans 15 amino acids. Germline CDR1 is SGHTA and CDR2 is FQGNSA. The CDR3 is CASSPYDRGYQPQHF. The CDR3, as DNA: TGTGCCAGCAGCCCGTACGACAGGGGATATCAGCCCCAGCATTTT.

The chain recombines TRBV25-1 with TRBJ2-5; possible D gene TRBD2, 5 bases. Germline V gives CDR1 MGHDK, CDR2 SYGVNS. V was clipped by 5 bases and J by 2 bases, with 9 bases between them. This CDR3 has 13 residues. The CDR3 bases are TGTGCCAGCAGTTCTCCGGGACAAGAGACCCAGTACTTC. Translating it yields CASSSPGQETQYF.

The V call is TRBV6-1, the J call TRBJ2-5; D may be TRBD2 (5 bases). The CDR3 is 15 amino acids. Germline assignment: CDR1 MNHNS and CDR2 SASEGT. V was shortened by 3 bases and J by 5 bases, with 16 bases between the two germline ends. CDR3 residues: CASSDRTPPRETQYF. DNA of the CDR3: TGTGCCAGCAGTGATCGGACTCCTCCTCGGGAGACCCAGTACTTC.

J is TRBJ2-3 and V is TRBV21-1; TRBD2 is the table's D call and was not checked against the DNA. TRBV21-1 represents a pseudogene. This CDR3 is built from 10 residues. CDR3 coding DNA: TGTGCCAGCAGCACAAGCGCGCAGTATTTT. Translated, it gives CASSTSAQYF.

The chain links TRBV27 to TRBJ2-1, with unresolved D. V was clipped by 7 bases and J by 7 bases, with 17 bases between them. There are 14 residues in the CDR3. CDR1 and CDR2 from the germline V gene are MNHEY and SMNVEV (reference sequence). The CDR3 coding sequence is TGTGCCAGCACCAGCGCCGGCCCGGAAAATGAGCAGTTCTTC. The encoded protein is CASTSAGPENEQFF.